These 4 T cell receptor beta chains came from one sample sequenced in a study of vaccination effects on CD4 cells after COVID-19. The method was immunoSEQ multiplex PCR; TCRdb's version includes in-frame clones alone and lacks a portion of them. This sample has about 40,000 clones, with about two thirds found just once. Before sequencing, viral peptide pools were used by the ViraFEST assay to expand antigen-specific CD4+ T cells. Following an approximately ten-day culture, CD4+ T cells were purified. The vaccine recipients had no prior SARS-CoV-2 infection, with negative nucleocapsid antibodies. Their cognate antigens are unknown. This specimen consisted of CD4+ T cells from PBMCs cultured with SARS-CoV-2 spike peptides, obtained before COVID-19 vaccination. The receptors originated from a human donor who received a COVID-19 vaccine.

By proportion, this clone is medium-sized (0.01 to 0.1%). This chain connects TRBV4-2 to TRBJ2-1; 8 bases line up with TRBD1. The germline V gene has CDR1 LGHNA and CDR2 YNFKEQ. There are 14 residues in the CDR3. With V trimmed by 3 bases and J by 4 bases, 2 bases remained unmatched. CDR3 sequence: CASSQDRAYNEQFF. The CDR3 DNA follows: TGTGCCAGCAGCCAGGACAGGGCTTACAATGAGCAGTTCTTC.

This clone was seen a few times. The chain couples TRBV2 to TRBJ1-2; weak D call: TRBD1 (5 bases). V dropped 0 bases and J dropped 2 bases, with 13 bases sitting between them. Germline-derived CDR1 and CDR2 are SNHLY and FYNNEI. This CDR3 contains 16 residues. For the CDR3, the DNA is TGTGCCAGCAGTGAAGCGCTGGGGCAGCTCAACTATGGCTACACCTTC. Translation: CASSEALGQLNYGYTF.

This clone came up a few times. The V call is TRBV9, the J call TRBJ1-5; possibly TRBD1 for D (6 bases). Per the germline V gene, CDR1 is SGDLS and CDR2 is YYNGEE. The CDR3 loop spans 15 amino acids. V lost 0 bases and J lost 1, with 8 bases in between. The CDR3 sequence is CASSVDGQSNQPQHF. The CDR3 region has the DNA TGTGCCAGCAGCGTAGACGGACAGAGCAATCAGCCCCAGCATTTT.

The chain is built from TRBV30 and TRBJ1-1; D perhaps matches TRBD1 (6 bases). The CDR3 contains 11 residues. V lost 4 bases and J 10 bases, leaving 13 bases between the germline ends. The germline gives CDR1 GTSNPN, CDR2 SVGIG (reference sequence). The CDR3 spells CAWILGGGAFF. The CDR3 DNA is TGTGCCTGGATCCTAGGAGGGGGAGCTTTCTTT.